The entry that follows covers one T cell receptor (beta chain) sequence. Repertoires were generated with immunoSEQ multiplex PCR, while TCRdb's copy carries only in-frame clones and drops some. The sample shows about 1.5 million clones, around 98% of them seen only once. This specimen belongs to a study of shared clonotypes between healthy human individuals. This CDR3 is built from 12 residues. Trimming pared 11 bases from V and 0 bases from J, leaving 8 bases between. Germline CDR1 SNHLY, CDR2 FYNNEI. The chain couples TRBV2 to TRBJ1-5; no firm D call. Sequencing used naive CD4+ T cells sorted from blood. Specified subset: CD45RA+ positively selected. The receptor was derived from a man in his thirties or forties in good health. In DNA form, the CDR3 reads TGTGCCGAGGGAGATAGCAATCAGCCCCAGCATTTT. It yields the protein CAEGDSNQPQHF.